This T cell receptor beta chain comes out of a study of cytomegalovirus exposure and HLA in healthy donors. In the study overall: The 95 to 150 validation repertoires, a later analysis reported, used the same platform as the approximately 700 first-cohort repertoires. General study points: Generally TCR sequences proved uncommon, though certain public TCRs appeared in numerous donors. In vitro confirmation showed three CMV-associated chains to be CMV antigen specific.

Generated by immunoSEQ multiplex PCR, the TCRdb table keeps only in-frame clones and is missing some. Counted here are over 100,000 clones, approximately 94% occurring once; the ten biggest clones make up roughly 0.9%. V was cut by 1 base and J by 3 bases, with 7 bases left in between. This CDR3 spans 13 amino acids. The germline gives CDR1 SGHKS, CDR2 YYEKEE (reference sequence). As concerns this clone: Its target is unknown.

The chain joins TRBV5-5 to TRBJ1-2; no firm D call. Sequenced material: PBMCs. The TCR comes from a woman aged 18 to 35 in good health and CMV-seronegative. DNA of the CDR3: TGTGCCAGCAGCTTGAGCTCTTACTATGGCTACACCTTC. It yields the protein CASSLSSYYGYTF.